Listed here are 26 T cell receptor gamma chains from one sample, sequenced in a study of Vδ1+ human thymocytes. Their recognized antigens are unknown. Findings of the study overall: Thymic TRG and TRD repertoires appeared highly polyclonal, with Gaussian CDR3 length distributions.

RNA was extracted from the cells and then reverse transcribed. Pooled V-gene forward primers with one constant-region reverse primer generated the CDR3 amplicons by multiplex PCR. TCRdb reanalyzed the multiplex PCR reads using CATT. The sample contains tens of thousands of gamma-chain clones, around 21% of which appear only once. Material for sequencing was Vdelta1+ gamma-delta thymocytes from the thymus. Subset denoted: FACS-sorted CD3+ TCRalphabeta- TCRVdelta1+ TCRVdelta2- thymocytes. These receptors all come from a girl less than two years old who had congenital heart surgery.

J is TRGJ1 or TRGJ2 and V is TRGV9. The CDR3 totals 18 residues. From germline, CDR1 is GITISATS and CDR2 ISYDGTV (reference sequence). V lost 2 bases and J lost 2; bases outside the gene matches: 18. CDR3: CALWEGIVERSDYYKKLF. The CDR3 bases are TGTGCCTTGTGGGAGGGAATCGTTGAGAGATCAGATTATTATAAGAAACTCTTT.

This chain uses TRGV2 with TRGJ1 or TRGJ2. CDR1 is EGSNGY and CDR2 is YDSYNSKV in the germline V gene. The length of the CDR3 is 13 residues. The V gene end was trimmed by 0 bases and the J gene end by 12 bases; junction bases not matched to a gene: 11. The DNA of the CDR3 is TGTGCCACCTGGGACGGGCATTCGGTCGGGAAACTCTTT. The encoded protein is CATWDGHSVGKLF.

This clone was counted a few times. Distinct nucleotide sequences in the sample also encode this CDR3. V is TRGV9 and J is TRGJP1. J was trimmed by 0 bases and V by 1 base; bases with no gene match: 5. This CDR3 is 16 amino acids long. Germline V CDR1 and CDR2: GITISATS, ISYDGTV (reference sequence). The CDR3 here is CALWEVHNTTGWFKIF. The CDR3 DNA sequence: TGTGCCTTGTGGGAGGTCCACAATACCACTGGTTGGTTCAAGATATTT.

This clone was found a few times. The gene calls are TRGV9 and TRGJ1 or TRGJ2. The germline CDR1 and CDR2 sequences are GITISATS and ISYDGTV (reference sequence). The CDR3 is 11 amino acids. Germline trimming cut 3 bases from V and 8 bases from J; bases unmatched to any gene: 4. The DNA for the CDR3 is TGTGCCTTGTGGGAGCCTCATAAGAAACTCTTT. The encoded protein is CALWEPHKKLF.

Only a few counts were recorded for this clone. The sample contains more than one DNA sequence encoding this CDR3. This chain links TRGV8 with TRGJP1. V trimming: 4 bases; J trimming: 0 bases; junction bases outside the gene matches: 2. CDR1 and CDR2 (germline): VENAVY, YDSYNSRV. The CDR3 extends over 14 amino acids. CDR3 nucleotide sequence: TGTGCCACCTGGGACTATACCACTGGTTGGTTCAAGATATTT. Protein product: CATWDYTTGWFKIF.

The V and J genes are TRGV4 and TRGJ1 or TRGJ2. J was trimmed by 5 bases and V by 3 bases; bases with no gene match: 7. The CDR3 runs to 13 residues. From germline, CDR1 is EGSTGY and CDR2 YDSYTSSV. The CDR3 nucleotides are TGTGCCACCTGGGATCCTAACCATTATAAGAAACTCTTT. Translated, it gives CATWDPNHYKKLF.

This clone was detected only a few times. The chain is built from TRGV4 and TRGJ1 or TRGJ2. Germline loops: CDR1 EGSTGY, CDR2 YDSYTSSV. The V and J ends lost 0 bases and 1 base, in that order; junction bases with no gene match: 6. CDR3 length equals 15 residues. In DNA, the CDR3 is TGTGCCACCTGGGATGGGCGTAGCAATTATTATAAGAAACTCTTT. Protein sequence: CATWDGRSNYYKKLF.

The chain uses TRGV9 and TRGJ1 or TRGJ2. J was trimmed by 15 bases and V by 0 bases; bases with no gene match: 5. Germline V lookup: CDR1 GITISATS, CDR2 ISYDGTV (reference sequence). CDR3 size: 10 residues. CDR3 residues: CALWEVLSLF. The CDR3 DNA sequence: TGTGCCTTGTGGGAGGTGCTCTCACTCTTT.

This clone was counted only a few times. V is TRGV9 and J is TRGJ1 or TRGJ2. The CDR3 loop spans 15 amino acids. V was pared by 0 bases and J by 5 bases, with 10 bases of the junction left unmatched. Germline CDR1 reads GITISATS; CDR2 reads ISYDGTV (reference sequence). The CDR3 bases are TGTGCCTTGTGGGAGGTGCAGACCCTGGATTATAAGAAACTCTTT. It translates to CALWEVQTLDYKKLF.

There are a few counts of this clone. A much larger clonotype is one base distant, so this may be a read error. The chain is built from TRGV9 and TRGJ1 or TRGJ2. Trimming cost V 0 bases and J 6 bases; bases outside gene matches: 5. The germline V gene has CDR1 GITISATS and CDR2 ISYDGTV (reference sequence). CDR3 length equals 13 residues. DNA for the CDR3: TGTGCCTTGTGGGAGGTGGATTGTTATAAGAAACTCTTT. It is translated as CALWEVDCYKKLF.

J is TRGJP2 and V is TRGV2. The CDR3 length is 13 residues. Germline V gene sequence: CDR1 EGSNGY, CDR2 YDSYNSKV. The V segment lost 6 bases and the J segment 3 bases; nucleotides outside the gene matches: 4. CDR3 sequence (DNA): TGTGCCACCTGGACTTGTAGTGATTGGATCAAGACGTTT. As protein: CATWTCSDWIKTF.

This clone was found a few times. The chain couples TRGV9 to TRGJ1 or TRGJ2. CDR1 GITISATS and CDR2 ISYDGTV come from the germline V gene (reference sequence). Trimming removed 2 bases from V and 3 bases from J; junction bases left unmatched: 7. The CDR3 is 14 amino acids. This CDR3 reads CALWEAPFYYKKLF. CDR3 DNA: TGTGCCTTGTGGGAGGCCCCTTTTTATTATAAGAAACTCTTT.

The chain couples TRGV4 to TRGJ1 or TRGJ2. Germline-derived CDR1 and CDR2 are EGSTGY and YDSYTSSV. This CDR3 is built from 12 residues. V lost 3 bases, J lost 11 bases, and 10 bases stayed unmatched. The CDR3 nucleotides read TGTGCCACCTGGGATTTGCGGGGGGAGAAACTCTTT. Amino acid sequence: CATWDLRGEKLF.

This clone was observed a few times. A read error may be the cause here, since a much bigger clone is one base away. This sample also contains other DNA sequences that code for the same CDR3. This sequence joins TRGV8 and TRGJP2. Per the germline V gene, CDR1 is VENAVY and CDR2 is YDSYNSRV. The CDR3 loop spans 13 amino acids. V was clipped by 3 bases and J by 3 bases; unmatched bases: 1. The CDR3 DNA reads as TGTGCCACCTGGGATCGTAGTGATTGGATCAAGACGTTT. Translating it yields CATWDRSDWIKTF.

Of note for this clone: The sample contains more than one DNA sequence encoding this CDR3. V and J are TRGV3 and TRGJ1 or TRGJ2. The germline gives CDR1 VTNTFY, CDR2 YDVSTARD (reference sequence). The CDR3 length is 14 residues. V lost 0 bases and J lost 3; bases outside the gene matches: 5. This CDR3 is CATWDRPAYYKKLF. CDR3 nucleotides: TGTGCCACCTGGGACAGGCCTGCTTATTATAAGAAACTCTTT.

This clone was observed a few times. A much larger clonotype is one base distant, so this may be a read error. Other DNA sequences in this specimen translate into the identical CDR3. The rearrangement links TRGV2 to TRGJ1 or TRGJ2. J lost 5 bases, V lost 0 bases, and 4 bases had no gene match. Per the germline V gene, CDR1 is EGSNGY and CDR2 is YDSYNSKV. CDR3 length: 13 residues. The CDR3 region is CATWDGRDYKKLF. The CDR3 nucleotides are TGTGCCACCTGGGACGGGCGTGATTATAAGAAACTCTTT.

The V call is TRGV8, the J call TRGJP1. V was clipped by 5 bases and J by 10 bases; unmatched bases: 4. This CDR3 region has 11 residues. Germline assignment: CDR1 VENAVY and CDR2 YDSYNSRV. Written as DNA, the CDR3 is TGTGCCACCTGGGTCGCTTGGTTCAAGATATTT. Translated, it gives CATWVAWFKIF.

About this clone: It differs at one base from a far larger clone, so likely a read error. The same CDR3 arises from other DNA sequences in this sample as well. The chain joins TRGV2 to TRGJ1 or TRGJ2. This CDR3 spans 12 amino acids. Germline V gene sequence: CDR1 EGSNGY, CDR2 YDSYNSKV. The CDR3, as DNA: TGTGCCACCTGGGACGGGTATTATAAGAAGCTCTTT. Protein: CATWDGYYKKLF.

V gene TRGV3 combines with J gene TRGJ1 or TRGJ2. J was trimmed by 7 bases and V by 0 bases; bases with no gene match: 9. The length of the CDR3 is 14 residues. The germline V gene has CDR1 VTNTFY and CDR2 YDVSTARD (reference sequence). CDR3: CATWDRQSRYKKLF. CDR3 DNA sequence: TGTGCCACCTGGGACAGGCAAAGTAGGTATAAGAAACTCTTT.

The V call is TRGV2, the J call TRGJ1 or TRGJ2. The V gene end was trimmed by 0 bases and the J gene end by 4 bases; junction bases not matched to a gene: 9. Germline loops: CDR1 EGSNGY, CDR2 YDSYNSKV. The CDR3 has 15 amino acids. CDR3 in amino acids: CATWDGPRTYYKKLF. In nucleotides, the CDR3 is TGTGCCACCTGGGACGGGCCGAGGACCTATTATAAGAAACTCTTT.

Comments on this clone: This may be a read error, as it is one base from a much larger clone. The same CDR3 can be traced to other DNA sequences in this sample. The V gene is TRGV4, the J gene TRGJ1 or TRGJ2. From germline, CDR1 is EGSTGY and CDR2 YDSYTSSV. There are 12 residues in the CDR3. V trimming: 1 base; J trimming: 6 bases; junction bases outside the gene matches: 3. CDR3 region: CATWDGPYKKLF. CDR3 sequence (DNA): TGTGCCACCTGGGATGGCCCTTATAAGAAACTCTTT.

The chain employs TRGV4 and TRGJ1 or TRGJ2. This CDR3 region has 14 residues. Trimming at V came to 3 bases and at J to 5 bases, leaving 10 bases not matched to a gene. The germline CDR1 and CDR2 sequences are EGSTGY and YDSYTSSV. CDR3: CATWDREVDYKKLF. As DNA, the CDR3 is TGTGCCACCTGGGATCGGGAAGTCGATTATAAGAAACTCTTT.

This clone was seen only a few times. The chain couples TRGV9 to TRGJP1. The J segment lost 5 bases and the V segment lost 1 base, leaving 10 bases of the junction unmatched. Germline V gene data show CDR1 as GITISATS and CDR2 as ISYDGTV (reference sequence). This CDR3 contains 16 residues. CDR3 nucleotides: TGTGCCTTGTGGGAGGTACGACCTAGGACTGGTTGGTTCAAGATATTT. It translates to CALWEVRPRTGWFKIF.

There are a few counts of this clone. The chain combines TRGV2 with TRGJ1 or TRGJ2. V was clipped by 0 bases and J by 5 bases; unmatched bases: 10. CDR1 and CDR2 (germline): EGSNGY, YDSYNSKV. CDR3 length: 15 amino acids. The CDR3 spells CATWDGPSLHYKKLF. In DNA, the CDR3 is TGTGCCACCTGGGACGGGCCGAGTTTACATTATAAGAAACTCTTT.

The V gene is TRGV2, the J gene TRGJP2. V was pared by 0 bases and J by 2 bases, with 9 bases of the junction left unmatched. Germline CDR1 is EGSNGY and CDR2 is YDSYNSKV. The CDR3 consists of 17 residues. Here the CDR3 DNA reads TGTGCCACCTGGGACGGGCTAGCTGGGAGTAGTGATTGGATCAAGACGTTT. Translating it yields CATWDGLAGSSDWIKTF.

The gene calls are TRGV9 and TRGJP2. J was trimmed by 5 bases and V by 2 bases; bases with no gene match: 11. The germline V gene encodes CDR1 GITISATS and CDR2 ISYDGTV (reference sequence). The CDR3 length is 16 residues. This chain's CDR3 is CALWEASSGSDWIKTF. Written as DNA, the CDR3 is TGTGCCTTGTGGGAGGCTTCCTCGGGGAGTGATTGGATCAAGACGTTT.